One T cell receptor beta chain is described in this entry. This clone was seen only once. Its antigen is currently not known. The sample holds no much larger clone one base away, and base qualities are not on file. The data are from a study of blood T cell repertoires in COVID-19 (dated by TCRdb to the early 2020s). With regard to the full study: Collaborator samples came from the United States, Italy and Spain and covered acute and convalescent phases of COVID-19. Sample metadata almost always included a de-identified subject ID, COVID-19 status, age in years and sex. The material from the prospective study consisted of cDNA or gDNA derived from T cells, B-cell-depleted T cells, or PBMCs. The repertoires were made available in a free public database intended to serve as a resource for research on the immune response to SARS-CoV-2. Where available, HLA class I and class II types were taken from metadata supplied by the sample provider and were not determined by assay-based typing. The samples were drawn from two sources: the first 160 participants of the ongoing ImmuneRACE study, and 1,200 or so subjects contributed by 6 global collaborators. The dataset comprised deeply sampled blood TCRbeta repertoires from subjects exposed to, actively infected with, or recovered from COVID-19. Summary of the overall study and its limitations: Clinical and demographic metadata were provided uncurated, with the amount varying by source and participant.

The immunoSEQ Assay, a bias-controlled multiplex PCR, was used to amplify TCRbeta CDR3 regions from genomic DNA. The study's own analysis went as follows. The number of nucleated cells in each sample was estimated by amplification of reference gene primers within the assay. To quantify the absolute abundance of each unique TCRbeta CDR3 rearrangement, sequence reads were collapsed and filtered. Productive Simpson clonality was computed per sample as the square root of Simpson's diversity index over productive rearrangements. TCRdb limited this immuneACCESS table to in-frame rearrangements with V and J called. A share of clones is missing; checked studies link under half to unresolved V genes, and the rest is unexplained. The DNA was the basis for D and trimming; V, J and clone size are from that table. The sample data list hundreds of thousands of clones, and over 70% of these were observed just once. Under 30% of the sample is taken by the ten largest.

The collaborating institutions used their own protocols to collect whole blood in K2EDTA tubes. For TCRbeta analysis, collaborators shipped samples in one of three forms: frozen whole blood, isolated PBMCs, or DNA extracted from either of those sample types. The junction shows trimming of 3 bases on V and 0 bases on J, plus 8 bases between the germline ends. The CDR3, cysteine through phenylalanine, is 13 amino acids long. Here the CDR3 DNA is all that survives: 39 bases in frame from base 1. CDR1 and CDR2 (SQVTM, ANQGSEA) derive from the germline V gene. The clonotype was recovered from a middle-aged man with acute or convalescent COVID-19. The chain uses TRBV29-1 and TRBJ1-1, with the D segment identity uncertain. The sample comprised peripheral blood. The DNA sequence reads TGCAGCGTTGACGGTGACTTGAACACTGAAGCTTTCTTT. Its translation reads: CSVDGDLNTEAFF.